The rows below give T cell receptor beta chains drawn from one sample of a study of STAT5B mutations in CD4+ large granular lymphocyte leukemia. TCRdb's copy holds only in-frame clones and misses some; the assay was immunoSEQ multiplex PCR. The data contain approximately 19,000 clones, about 75% of them singletons. Sequenced sample: CD4+ T cells from blood buffy coats. The receptors originated from a human donor in good health. The CDR3 runs from the conserved cysteine through the conserved F or W. D genes are given only for firm matches. Size values are once, few and many counts, or a class for expanded clones, and some rows have none.

size: -; length: 14; J: TRBJ1-1; D: -; V: TRBV7-9; CDR3: CASSYYRDGAEAFF; DNA: TGTGCCAGCAGCTACTACAGGGATGGGGCTGAAGCTTTCTTT
size: few; length: 14; J: TRBJ2-2; D: -; V: TRBV15; CDR3: CATSRDRGSGELFF; DNA: TGTGCCACCAGCAGAGATCGAGGGTCCGGGGAGCTGTTTTTT
size: -; length: 14; J: TRBJ1-4; D: -; V: TRBV10-2; CDR3: CASRSGTLNEKLFF; DNA: TGCGCCAGCAGAAGTGGAACCCTTAATGAAAAACTGTTTTTT
size: once; length: 14; J: TRBJ1-6; D: TRBD1; V: TRBV27; CDR3: CASSLDRVASPLHF; DNA: TGTGCCAGCAGTCTCGACAGGGTCGCTTCACCCCTCCACTTT
size: -; length: 13; J: TRBJ1-2; D: -; V: TRBV25-1; CDR3: CASSVDGNYGYTF; DNA: TGTGCCAGCAGTGTTGACGGCAACTATGGCTACACCTTC
size: -; length: 14; J: TRBJ2-1; D: -; V: TRBV5-4; CDR3: CASSSIGGGNEQFF; DNA: TGTGCCAGCAGCAGCATAGGAGGGGGCAATGAGCAGTTCTTC
size: -; length: 14; J: TRBJ2-7; D: -; V: TRBV14; CDR3: CASSRSGSSWEQYF; DNA: TGTGCCAGCAGTCGTTCGGGTTCCTCCTGGGAGCAGTACTTC
size: once; length: 14; J: TRBJ2-2; D: -; V: TRBV19; CDR3: CASSIDRGFGELFF; DNA: TGTGCCAGTAGTATAGACCGGGGATTCGGGGAGCTGTTTTTT
size: -; length: 19; J: TRBJ2-1; D: -; V: TRBV4-1; CDR3: CASSPEVGTGLSSYNEQFF; DNA: TGCGCCAGCAGCCCAGAAGTTGGAACAGGGTTGAGCTCCTACAATGAGCAGTTCTTC
size: -; length: 13; J: TRBJ2-7; D: -; V: TRBV29-1; CDR3: CSVVEGGHYEQYF; DNA: TGCAGCGTCGTGGAGGGGGGGCACTACGAGCAGTACTTC
size: few; length: 15; J: TRBJ1-4; D: -; V: TRBV6-6; CDR3: CASSPPGATNEKLFF; DNA: TGTGCCAGCAGTCCCCCAGGGGCAACTAATGAAAAACTGTTTTTT
size: few; length: 14; J: TRBJ2-7; D: TRBD1; V: TRBV6-1; CDR3: CASRLRDRGDEQYF; DNA: TGTGCCAGCAGACTCCGGGACAGGGGGGACGAGCAGTACTTC
size: -; length: 15; J: TRBJ1-1; D: -; V: TRBV2; CDR3: CASSESGRMNTEAFF; DNA: TGTGCCAGCAGTGAATCGGGGAGGATGAACACTGAAGCTTTCTTT
size: -; length: 14; J: TRBJ1-2; D: -; V: TRBV6-6; CDR3: CASILTGKRGGYTF; DNA: TGTGCCAGCATCCTGACAGGAAAACGGGGTGGCTACACCTTC
size: -; length: 14; J: TRBJ2-7; D: TRBD2; V: TRBV29-1; CDR3: CSVSSGQGSYEQYF; DNA: TGCAGCGTTAGTAGCGGGCAGGGCTCCTACGAGCAGTACTTC
size: -; length: 10; J: TRBJ1-2; D: -; V: TRBV30; CDR3: CAWRKGGYTF; DNA: TGTGCCTGGAGAAAGGGTGGCTACACCTTC
size: -; length: 15; J: TRBJ1-3; D: -; V: TRBV19; CDR3: CASSINLQRGNTIYF; DNA: TGTGCCAGTAGTATTAATTTACAGCGAGGAAACACCATATATTTT
size: -; length: 13; J: TRBJ1-5; D: -; V: TRBV30; CDR3: CAWSMGQNQPQHF; DNA: TGTGCCTGGAGTATGGGGCAGAACCAGCCCCAGCATTTT
size: few; length: 16; J: TRBJ2-2; D: -; V: TRBV15; CDR3: CATSRVRGQNTGELFF; DNA: TGTGCCACCAGCAGGGTAAGGGGCCAGAACACCGGGGAGCTGTTTTTT
size: -; length: 15; J: TRBJ2-5; D: -; V: TRBV7-2; CDR3: CASSLDGGGQETQYF; DNA: TGTGCCAGCAGCTTAGACGGTGGCGGTCAAGAGACCCAGTACTTC
size: -; length: 14; J: TRBJ2-7; D: -; V: TRBV7-6; CDR3: CASSEQGFSNEQYF; DNA: TGTGCCAGCAGCGAACAGGGTTTCAGCAACGAGCAGTACTTC
size: -; length: 14; J: TRBJ2-5; D: -; V: TRBV2; CDR3: CASSLPREIGAQYF; DNA: TGTGCCAGCAGTCTCCCTAGGGAGATAGGAGCCCAGTACTTC
size: few; length: 14; J: TRBJ1-6; D: -; V: TRBV7-8; CDR3: CASRLSLNNSPLHF; DNA: TGTGCCAGCAGATTAAGTCTTAATAATTCACCCCTCCACTTT
size: -; length: 15; J: TRBJ2-1; D: TRBD2; V: TRBV7-2; CDR3: CASSPLAGAYNEQFF; DNA: TGTGCCAGCAGCCCTCTAGCGGGAGCCTACAATGAGCAGTTCTTC
size: -; length: 13; J: TRBJ2-5; D: -; V: TRBV7-7; CDR3: CASSSTGTETQYF; DNA: TGTGCTAGCAGCTCGACGGGGACGGAGACCCAGTACTTC
size: -; length: 11; J: TRBJ1-3; D: -; V: TRBV20-1; CDR3: CSAKLGNTIYF; DNA: TGCAGTGCCAAACTCGGGAACACCATATATTTT
size: -; length: 13; J: TRBJ1-5; D: -; V: TRBV6-6; CDR3: CASSSDPILSQHF; DNA: TGTGCCAGCAGTTCGGACCCCATTCTGTCCCAGCATTTT
size: -; length: 19; J: TRBJ1-4; D: -; V: TRBV6-1; CDR3: CASSDGVTATFATNEKLFF; DNA: TGTGCCAGCAGTGATGGGGTGACGGCTACGTTTGCAACTAATGAAAAACTGTTTTTT
size: few; length: 16; J: TRBJ1-2; D: TRBD1; V: TRBV18; CDR3: CASSQSGQGVNYGYTF; DNA: TGTGCCAGCTCACAGAGCGGACAGGGCGTGAACTATGGCTACACCTTC
size: -; length: 14; J: TRBJ1-1; D: -; V: TRBV6-6; CDR3: CASSYGDTNTEAFF; DNA: TGTGCCAGCAGTTACGGGGACACGAACACTGAAGCTTTCTTT
size: -; length: 13; J: TRBJ2-3; D: -; V: TRBV19; CDR3: CASSVSYTDTQYF; DNA: TGTGCCAGTAGTGTCTCCTACACAGATACGCAGTATTTT
size: -; length: 16; J: TRBJ2-7; D: TRBD2; V: TRBV7-3; CDR3: CASSLTRDSGSNEQYF; DNA: TGTGCCAGCAGCTTAACGAGGGATAGCGGGAGTAACGAGCAGTACTTC
size: once; length: 15; J: TRBJ1-2; D: -; V: TRBV2; CDR3: CASSGGAPRGYGYTF; DNA: TGTGCCAGCAGTGGGGGGGCCCCGAGAGGCTATGGCTACACCTTC
size: few; length: 14; J: TRBJ1-2; D: TRBD1; V: TRBV5-4; CDR3: CASSPWDSNYGYTF; DNA: TGTGCCAGCAGCCCCTGGGACAGCAACTATGGCTACACCTTC
size: -; length: 11; J: TRBJ1-1; D: -; V: TRBV30; CDR3: CASRGNTEAFF; DNA: TGTGCCTCCAGGGGGAACACTGAAGCTTTCTTT
size: -; length: 14; J: TRBJ1-1; D: -; V: TRBV21-1; CDR3: CASSKVQAHPEAFF; DNA: TGTGCCAGCAGCAAAGTACAGGCCCATCCTGAAGCTTTCTTT
size: -; length: 14; J: TRBJ2-7; D: TRBD2; V: TRBV18; CDR3: CASSREGQNYEQYF; DNA: TGTGCCAGCTCACGGGAGGGGCAGAACTACGAGCAGTACTTC
size: -; length: 15; J: TRBJ2-7; D: -; V: TRBV29-1; CDR3: CSVEDNGGRSYEQYF; DNA: TGCAGCGTTGAAGATAATGGCGGCAGATCCTACGAGCAGTACTTC
size: -; length: 14; J: TRBJ1-1; D: TRBD1; V: TRBV7-2; CDR3: CASSPRDSAFEAFF; DNA: TGTGCCAGCAGCCCCCGGGACAGCGCTTTCGAAGCTTTCTTT
size: few; length: 15; J: TRBJ1-1; D: TRBD1; V: TRBV5-1; CDR3: CASSSSGQGITEAFF; DNA: TGCGCCAGCAGCTCGAGTGGACAGGGGATCACTGAAGCTTTCTTT
size: -; length: 12; J: TRBJ2-7; D: -; V: TRBV27; CDR3: CASSTWGFAQYF; DNA: TGTGCCAGCTCCACCTGGGGGTTCGCGCAGTACTTC
size: -; length: 17; J: TRBJ1-6; D: -; V: TRBV7-9; CDR3: CASSLDPVGQTGPPLHF; DNA: TGTGCCAGCAGCTTAGATCCAGTAGGGCAGACAGGCCCACCCCTCCACTTT
size: -; length: 16; J: TRBJ2-3; D: -; V: TRBV11-2; CDR3: CASSLGTRAGTDTQYF; DNA: TGTGCCAGCAGCTTAGGGACACGGGCAGGCACAGATACGCAGTATTTT
size: -; length: 14; J: TRBJ1-1; D: -; V: TRBV2; CDR3: CASSPQGMNTEAFF; DNA: TGTGCCAGCAGTCCCCAGGGAATGAACACTGAAGCTTTCTTT
size: -; length: 15; J: TRBJ2-7; D: TRBD1; V: TRBV28; CDR3: CASSLPGTGSYEQYF; DNA: TGTGCCAGCAGTTTACCCGGGACAGGGAGCTACGAGCAGTACTTC
size: -; length: 13; J: TRBJ2-7; D: -; V: TRBV4-3; CDR3: CASSQAILKEQYF; DNA: TGCGCCAGCAGCCAAGCCATTTTAAAGGAGCAGTACTTC
size: -; length: 15; J: TRBJ1-5; D: TRBD1; V: TRBV6-5; CDR3: CASSFRTGANQPQHF; DNA: TGTGCCAGCAGTTTCCGGACAGGGGCCAATCAGCCCCAGCATTTT
size: -; length: 15; J: TRBJ2-7; D: TRBD1; V: TRBV5-5; CDR3: CASSPGTAPTYEQYF; DNA: TGTGCCAGCAGCCCCGGGACAGCCCCTACCTACGAGCAGTACTTC
size: few; length: 15; J: TRBJ1-1; D: -; V: TRBV4-1; CDR3: CASSQVGGANTEAFF; DNA: TGCGCCAGCAGCCAAGTGGGGGGCGCGAACACTGAAGCTTTCTTT
size: -; length: 15; J: TRBJ2-5; D: TRBD1; V: TRBV5-8; CDR3: CASSVQGALGETQYF; DNA: TGTGCCAGCAGCGTCCAGGGGGCGTTGGGAGAGACCCAGTACTTC